Presented here are 2 T cell receptor beta chains from one specimen sequenced in a study of blood T cell repertoires in COVID-19. Assay: immunoSEQ multiplex PCR; the TCRdb copy retains only in-frame clones and omits some. Among 75,000 or so clones, roughly 86% were seen once, and the ten largest hold roughly 30%. The sample taken for sequencing was peripheral blood. The receptors come from a man aged 50-60 years with acute or convalescent COVID-19.

This clone occurred once. The V call is TRBV19, the J call TRBJ2-7, with TRBD1 matching over 7 bases. Germline V CDR1 and CDR2: LNHDA, SQIVND (reference sequence). J was trimmed by 2 bases and V by 4 bases; bases with no gene match: 2. The CDR3 extends over 13 amino acids. The CDR3 bases are TGTGCCAGTAGTAATGACAGGGCCTACGAGCAGTACTTC. Protein product: CASSNDRAYEQYF.

The chain couples TRBV2 to TRBJ2-7, with 7 nucleotides matching TRBD1. The length of the CDR3 is 14 residues. CDR1 and CDR2 from the germline V gene are SNHLY and FYNNEI. With 5 bases clipped from V and 6 bases from J, the junction kept 10 bases outside the gene matches. The CDR3 DNA is TGTGCCAGCAGTTCCGTGACAGGGAGAGCCGAGCAGTACTTC. It translates to CASSSVTGRAEQYF.